These 29 T cell receptor beta chains originate from one sample sequenced in a study of cytomegalovirus exposure and HLA in healthy donors. The protocol was immunoSEQ multiplex PCR, while the TCRdb copy is restricted to in-frame clones and leaves out a portion. Counted here are 150,000 to 200,000 clones, approximately 81% occurring once; the ten biggest clones make up 10%. Input material: PBMCs. The receptors come from a man aged 30-40 years in good health and CMV-seropositive.

V gene TRBV28 combines with J gene TRBJ1-5; TRBD1 agrees at 10 bases. Germline V gives CDR1 MDHEN, CDR2 SYDVKM. The CDR3 contains 18 residues. Losses at the gene ends were 3 bases for V and 1 base for J; bases not matched to a gene: 9. As DNA, the CDR3 is TGTGCCAGCAGTTTCGGACAGGGGGGAGTAAGCAGCAATCAGCCCCAGCATTTT. Encoded protein: CASSFGQGGVSSNQPQHF.

The sample holds a few counts of this clone. This chain links TRBV6-6 with TRBJ1-2; D ambiguous. The CDR3 is 15 residues long. Trimming cost V 5 bases and J 2 bases, with 15 bases left between them. Germline values: CDR1 MNHNY, CDR2 SVGAGI (reference sequence). Here the CDR3 reads CASSPAGRTNYGYTF. CDR3 nucleotide sequence: TGTGCCAGCAGTCCGGCGGGCAGAACCAACTATGGCTACACCTTC.

The chain carries TRBV6-5 and TRBJ2-6; the D is unclear. The CDR3 runs 14 residues. Per the germline V gene, CDR1 is MNHEY and CDR2 is SVGAGI. The V gene lost 7 bases and the J gene lost 2 bases, with 9 bases spanning the gap. Here the CDR3 reads CASTLRAGANVLTF. In DNA, the CDR3 is TGTGCCAGCACCCTCCGGGCTGGGGCCAACGTCCTGACTTTC.

The chain uses TRBV15 and TRBJ1-1; D may be TRBD1 (5 bases). Trimming removed 0 bases from V and 7 bases from J, with 15 bases in between. The germline V gene encodes CDR1 LNHNV and CDR2 YYDKDF (reference sequence). The CDR3 runs 15 residues. The CDR3 is CATSRDYSRTHEAFF. The CDR3 nucleotides are TGTGCCACCAGCAGAGATTATTCCCGGACACATGAAGCTTTCTTT.

The rearrangement joins TRBV28 to TRBJ2-7; 7 positions agree with TRBD2. The CDR3 is 19 amino acids. The V gene end was trimmed by 5 bases and the J gene end by 1 base; junction bases not matched to a gene: 20. CDR1 is MDHEN and CDR2 is SYDVKM in the germline V gene. The CDR3 loop is CASSLYLNPTSPLSYEQYF. The CDR3 nucleotides read TGTGCCAGCAGTCTCTACCTCAACCCGACTAGCCCTCTATCCTACGAGCAGTACTTC.

This chain uses TRBV5-1 with TRBJ2-1; 8 positions match TRBD1. Germline CDR1 SGHRS, CDR2 YFSETQ. The V and J ends lost 0 bases and 6 bases, in that order; junction bases with no gene match: 2. This CDR3 spans 14 amino acids. CDR3 nucleotides: TGCGCCAGCAGCTTGGGGGGGACAGGCAATGAGCAGTTCTTC. Encoded protein: CASSLGGTGNEQFF.

This chain links TRBV23-1 with TRBJ1-2; 9 nucleotides match TRBD1. TRBV23-1 is an open reading frame whose function is uncertain. V shed 7 bases and J 4 bases; nucleotides not matched to a gene: 7. The CDR3 covers 14 residues. This CDR3 reads CASIRTGEFYGYTF. The CDR3 region has the DNA TGCGCCAGCATACGGACAGGGGAGTTCTATGGCTACACCTTC.

The chain links TRBV7-2 to TRBJ2-7; a weak D match, TRBD2 (7 bases). V was trimmed by 0 bases and J by 5 bases, leaving 11 bases between them. CDR3 length equals 14 residues. The germline V gene has CDR1 SGHTA and CDR2 FQGNSA. CDR3 loop: CASSLAGGPNEQYF. The CDR3 region has the DNA TGTGCCAGCAGCTTAGCGGGGGGGCCAAACGAGCAGTACTTC. Combining the CDR3 with reference TRBV7-2 and TRBJ2-7 gives the whole variable domain GAGVSQSPSNKVTEKGKDVELRCDPISGHTALYWYRQSLGQGLEFLIYFQGNSAPDKSGLPSDRFSAERTGGSVSTLTIQRTQQEDSAVYLCASSLAGGPNEQYFGPGTRLTVT.

The chain links TRBV5-6 to TRBJ1-2; no clear D. The V end lost 7 bases, the J end lost 8 bases, and 15 bases lay between the germline ends. This CDR3 region has 12 residues. The germline V gene has CDR1 SGHDT and CDR2 YYEEEE. CDR3 bases: TGTGCCAGCTCGCCCGGTTTGAACGGCTACACCTTC. This gives the protein CASSPGLNGYTF.

This chain connects TRBV29-1 to TRBJ1-2; no definite D call. V lost 3 bases, J lost 8 bases, and 10 bases lay in between. The germline V gene encodes CDR1 SQVTM and CDR2 ANQGSEA. This CDR3 has 11 amino acids. CDR3: CSVERAQGYTF. The CDR3 DNA follows: TGCAGCGTTGAGAGGGCGCAGGGCTACACCTTC.

The V call is TRBV6-5, the J call TRBJ1-5; TRBD1 aligns across 7 bases. CDR1 and CDR2 (germline): MNHEY, SVGAGI. V shed 5 bases, J shed 12 bases, and the junction held 7 bases outside the gene matches. There are 12 residues in the CDR3. DNA for the CDR3: TGTGCCAGCAGTACTAGGGACAGCCTCCAGCATTTT. Translation gives CASSTRDSLQHF.

The chain uses TRBV7-3 and TRBJ2-1, with a possible D match to TRBD1 (5 bases). Per the germline V gene, CDR1 is SGHTA and CDR2 is FQGTGA. The CDR3 has 17 residues. V lost 5 bases to trimming and J lost 0 bases, with 17 bases between them. DNA for the CDR3: TGTGCCAGCAGCCTCGTAACTGGACATAGCTCCTACAATGAGCAGTTCTTC. Encoded protein: CASSLVTGHSSYNEQFF.

The sample holds a few counts of this clone. V gene TRBV18 combines with J gene TRBJ1-5; the D gene is possibly TRBD1 (5 bases). With 3 bases removed from V and 3 bases from J, the gap between germline ends came to 15 bases. There are 16 residues in the CDR3. From germline, CDR1 is KGHSH and CDR2 LQKENI. The CDR3 DNA follows: TGTGCCAGCTCACCTACGGGGGGAACGTACAATCAGCCCCAGCATTTT. Translation: CASSPTGGTYNQPQHF. The full variable domain, its missing parts supplied by reference TRBV18 and TRBJ1-5, is NAGVMQNPRHLVRRRGQEARLRCSPMKGHSHVYWYRQLPEEGLKFMVYLQKENIIDESGMPKERFSAEFPKEGPSILRIQQVVRGDSAAYFCASSPTGGTYNQPQHFGDGTRLSIL.

J is TRBJ2-6 and V is TRBV28; 8 nucleotides agree with TRBD1. V lost 8 bases, J lost 3 bases, and 9 bases stayed unmatched. The CDR3 extends over 16 amino acids. Germline V gene lookup returns CDR1 MDHEN and CDR2 SYDVKM. In DNA form, the CDR3 reads TGTGCCAGCTCAGGGGGCGCAGGCAGTGGGGCCAACGTCCTGACTTTC. Protein product: CASSGGAGSGANVLTF.

The chain links TRBV5-1 to TRBJ2-2; D is uncertain. The CDR3 spans 14 residues. With 4 bases removed from V and 0 bases from J, the gap between germline ends came to 7 bases. Germline V gene sequence: CDR1 SGHRS, CDR2 YFSETQ. The CDR3 DNA sequence: TGCGCCAGCAGCAACCCAGCGAACACCGGGGAGCTGTTTTTT. Translating gives CASSNPANTGELFF.

V usage is TRBV7-9 and J usage is TRBJ1-2; tentative D call: TRBD1 (5 bases). The germline V and J ends were trimmed by 8 bases and 3 bases, with 10 bases remaining between them. The germline V gene encodes CDR1 SEHNR and CDR2 FQNEAQ (reference sequence). This CDR3 contains 12 residues. The CDR3 loop reads CASAGGHYGYTF. Written as DNA, the CDR3 is TGTGCCAGCGCCGGGGGACACTATGGCTACACCTTC.

The chain employs TRBV6-1 and TRBJ2-7; the D is unclear. CDR1 is MNHNS, CDR2 SASEGT, per germline. The V end lost 7 bases, the J end lost 0 bases, and 10 bases lay between the germline ends. The CDR3 runs to 13 residues. CDR3 protein: CASTYESSYEQYF. The CDR3 DNA reads TGTGCCAGCACTTACGAGAGCTCCTACGAGCAGTACTTC.

The V and J genes are TRBV19 and TRBJ2-1; no definite D call. This CDR3 contains 12 residues. Germline V lookup: CDR1 LNHDA, CDR2 SQIVND (reference sequence). The V end lost 8 bases, the J end lost 3 bases, and 8 bases lay between the germline ends. The CDR3 loop is CASSRHYNEQFF. CDR3 sequence (DNA): TGTGCCAGTTCGAGACACTACAATGAGCAGTTCTTC. Based on the CDR3 plus reference TRBV19 and TRBJ2-1, the full variable domain is DGGITQSPKYLFRKEGQNVTLSCEQNLNHDAMYWYRQDPGQGLRLIYYSQIVNDFQKGDIAEGYSVSREKKESFPLTVTSAQKNPTAFYLCASSRHYNEQFFGPGTRLTVL.

The chain recombines TRBV19 with TRBJ2-7; 10 nucleotides align to TRBD2. Trimming removed 5 bases from V and 2 bases from J; junction bases left unmatched: 3. The CDR3 length is 14 residues. The germline CDR1 and CDR2 sequences are LNHDA and SQIVND (reference sequence). This CDR3 reads CASSQREGPYEQYF. CDR3 nucleotide sequence: TGTGCCAGTAGTCAGCGGGAGGGACCCTACGAGCAGTACTTC.

The chain carries TRBV6-1 and TRBJ2-4; TRBD1 matches 10 bases. The CDR3 has 13 amino acids. V dropped 11 bases and J dropped 9; count of bases not matched to a gene: 10. CDR1 is MNHNS, CDR2 SASEGT, per germline. CDR3 residues: CAACGTGVCIQYF. The CDR3 coding sequence is TGTGCCGCCTGCGGGACAGGGGTTTGCATTCAGTACTTC.

The V gene is TRBV7-9, the J gene TRBJ2-7, with 7 bases that match TRBD2. V dropped 6 bases and J dropped 7; count of bases not matched to a gene: 6. Germline CDR1 SEHNR, CDR2 FQNEAQ (reference sequence). This CDR3 has 12 amino acids. Here the CDR3 reads CASRPPGGEQYF. The CDR3 DNA is TGTGCCAGCAGACCACCGGGGGGAGAGCAGTACTTC.

The V and J genes are TRBV28 and TRBJ1-2, with D hard to call. Germline V gene data show CDR1 as MDHEN and CDR2 as SYDVKM. The CDR3 runs 13 residues. V was trimmed by 2 bases and J by 0 bases, leaving 4 bases between them. The CDR3 reads CASSLPANYGYTF. DNA of the CDR3: TGTGCCAGCAGTTTACCGGCTAACTATGGCTACACCTTC.

This chain uses TRBV7-3 with TRBJ2-1, with 14 nucleotides matching TRBD2. This CDR3 contains 14 residues. V shed 5 bases, J shed 10 bases, and the junction held 4 bases outside the gene matches. Germline V gene data show CDR1 as SGHTA and CDR2 as FQGTGA. CDR3 DNA sequence: TGTGCCAGCAGCCCTAGACTAGCGGGAGGGGAGCAGTTCTTC. Its protein is CASSPRLAGGEQFF.

The chain couples TRBV6-6 to TRBJ2-7; tentative D call: TRBD2 (5 bases). Germline V gene lookup returns CDR1 MNHNY and CDR2 SVGAGI (reference sequence). The CDR3 totals 13 residues. V lost 8 bases, J lost 0 bases, and 11 bases lay in between. This CDR3 reads CASGSGYSYEQYF. Here the CDR3 DNA reads TGTGCCAGCGGGTCGGGGTACTCCTACGAGCAGTACTTC.

The J gene is TRBJ2-5, the V gene TRBV27; 7 bases agree with TRBD1. V trimming: 1 base; J trimming: 2 bases; junction bases outside the gene matches: 1. CDR1 MNHEY and CDR2 SMNVEV come from the germline V gene (reference sequence). The CDR3 loop spans 14 amino acids. DNA of the CDR3: TGTGCCAGCAGTTTATGGACAGGACAAGAGACCCAGTACTTC. Its protein is CASSLWTGQETQYF.

The chain is built from TRBV5-1 and TRBJ2-1; D may be TRBD1 (7 bases). In germline, CDR1 is SGHRS, CDR2 YFSETQ. The ends were cut back, 4 bases at V and 10 bases at J, with 18 bases in the middle. The CDR3 covers 14 residues. CDR3 protein: CASSPAGQIGEQFF. CDR3 sequence (DNA): TGCGCCAGCAGCCCGGCGGGACAGATCGGGGAGCAGTTCTTC.

The gene calls are TRBV7-3 and TRBJ1-1; a possible D gene is TRBD1 (6 bases). Germline-derived CDR1 and CDR2 are SGHTA and FQGTGA. The CDR3 loop spans 13 amino acids. V was cut by 5 bases and J by 7 bases, with 14 bases left in between. For the CDR3, the DNA is TGTGCCAGCAGCCCCGCCCGGACAGTTGAAGCTTTCTTT. Translated, it gives CASSPARTVEAFF.

The rearrangement links TRBV9 to TRBJ2-2; 10 bases agree with TRBD1. Germline V gene sequence: CDR1 SGDLS, CDR2 YYNGEE. With V trimmed by 4 bases and J by 7 bases, 7 bases remained unmatched. This CDR3 comprises 15 residues. CDR3: CASSPIGTGDGELFF. The CDR3 coding sequence is TGTGCCAGCAGCCCGATCGGGACAGGGGACGGGGAGCTGTTTTTT.

The chain is built from TRBV5-1 and TRBJ2-3; tentative D call: TRBD2 (6 bases). Germline V gene sequence: CDR1 SGHRS, CDR2 YFSETQ. The V end lost 0 bases, the J end lost 1 base, and 6 bases lay between the germline ends. This CDR3 has 14 residues. The CDR3 protein is CASSLVAGTDTQYF. As DNA, the CDR3 is TGCGCCAGCAGCTTGGTAGCGGGCACAGATACGCAGTATTTT.